The rows below give T cell receptor beta chains drawn from one sample of a study of T cell responses to AZD1222 COVID-19 vaccine. TCRdb keeps only in-frame clones here, not all; method: immunoSEQ multiplex PCR. The sample holds 140,000 or so clones, approximately 90% seen once. The input for sequencing was peripheral blood, taken on day 0 of AZD1222 vaccination. The receptors were sampled from an adult in good health. The CDR3 runs from the conserved cysteine through the conserved F or W. The D gene is left open where the match is weak. Clone sizes are given selectively: once, few, many, or a class where the clone is expanded.

length: 13
V: TRBV11-2
J: TRBJ1-1
D: NA
size: NA
DNA: TGTGCCAGCAGCGTAGGGTGGAGGACTGAAGCTTTCTTT
CDR3: CASSVGWRTEAFF

length: 13
V: TRBV7-2
J: TRBJ1-4
D: NA
size: NA
DNA: TGTGCCAGCAGCTTATCAGGACAGGAAAAACTGTTTTTT
CDR3: CASSLSGQEKLFF

length: 15
V: TRBV6-5
J: TRBJ2-4
D: TRBD1
size: NA
DNA: TGTGCCAGCAGTCACAGGGGCATAGCCAAAAACATTCAGTACTTC
CDR3: CASSHRGIAKNIQYF

length: 13
V: TRBV5-4
J: TRBJ1-2
D: NA
size: NA
DNA: TGTGCCAGCAGCGCTGCCGGGGGGAGACCGTACACCTTC
CDR3: CASSAAGGRPYTF

length: 13
V: TRBV28
J: TRBJ1-2
D: TRBD1
size: NA
DNA: TGTGCCAGCAGTTTAGGACAGGCGGCTGGCTACACCTTC
CDR3: CASSLGQAAGYTF

length: 15
V: TRBV5-4
J: TRBJ1-3
D: NA
size: NA
DNA: TGTGCCAGCAGCTTGGGCGGGTTCTCTGGAAACACCATATATTTT
CDR3: CASSLGGFSGNTIYF

length: 15
V: TRBV13
J: TRBJ1-6
D: TRBD1
size: NA
DNA: TGTGCCAGCAGCTCCTCAGGGGGCTGGAATTCACCCCTCCACTTT
CDR3: CASSSSGGWNSPLHF

length: 16
V: TRBV4-2
J: TRBJ1-6
D: NA
size: NA
DNA: TGTGCCAGCAGCCAAGATTTGAGGGGACCGGATTCACCCCTCCACTTT
CDR3: CASSQDLRGPDSPLHF

length: 11
V: TRBV4-1
J: TRBJ1-1
D: NA
size: few
DNA: TGCGCCAGCAGCCAAACCACTGAAGCTTTCTTT
CDR3: CASSQTTEAFF

length: 15
V: TRBV18
J: TRBJ1-3
D: NA
size: few
DNA: TGTGCCAGCTCACCACTAACAGGGAATGGAAACACCATATATTTT
CDR3: CASSPLTGNGNTIYF

length: 14
V: TRBV7-9
J: TRBJ1-4
D: NA
size: NA
DNA: TGTGCCAGCAGCTTAGGACGGGTTAATGAAAAACTGTTTTTT
CDR3: CASSLGRVNEKLFF

length: 19
V: TRBV28
J: TRBJ2-3
D: TRBD2
size: NA
DNA: TGTGCCAGCAGTTTATTGGGCGGGGGGGCCGCGGCATTTAGAGATACGCAGTATTTT
CDR3: CASSLLGGGAAAFRDTQYF

length: 15
V: TRBV12-5
J: TRBJ2-5
D: NA
size: NA
DNA: TGTGCTAGTGGTTTGGGACTTACTAGTCTAGAGACCCAGTACTTC
CDR3: CASGLGLTSLETQYF

length: 15
V: TRBV5-1
J: TRBJ1-2
D: TRBD1
size: NA
DNA: TGCGCCAGCAGCTTGGGACAGGGGTCTAACTATGGCTACACCTTC
CDR3: CASSLGQGSNYGYTF

length: 13
V: TRBV27
J: TRBJ2-7
D: NA
size: medium-sized
DNA: TGTGCCAGCAGCCAGCACGCGACCTACGAGCAGTACTTC
CDR3: CASSQHATYEQYF

length: 16
V: TRBV7-2
J: TRBJ1-3
D: NA
size: NA
DNA: TGTGCCAGCAGCTTAAGCGGGACCTACTCTGGAAACACCATATATTTT
CDR3: CASSLSGTYSGNTIYF

length: 14
V: TRBV27
J: TRBJ1-1
D: NA
size: NA
DNA: TGTGCCAGCAGTTTATCTCGAAGTAACACTGAAGCTTTCTTT
CDR3: CASSLSRSNTEAFF

length: 16
V: TRBV2
J: TRBJ1-1
D: NA
size: NA
DNA: TGTGCCAGCAGTGAAGAGGGACCTGGAACGGGGACTGAAGCTTTCTTT
CDR3: CASSEEGPGTGTEAFF

length: 14
V: TRBV28
J: TRBJ1-2
D: TRBD1
size: NA
DNA: TGTGCCAGCAGTTTTCGGGACAGGGAGTATGGCTACACCTTC
CDR3: CASSFRDREYGYTF

length: 16
V: TRBV27
J: TRBJ1-1
D: NA
size: NA
DNA: TGTGCCAGCAGTTTAATTGGTCGGCAGCTGAACACTGAAGCTTTCTTT
CDR3: CASSLIGRQLNTEAFF